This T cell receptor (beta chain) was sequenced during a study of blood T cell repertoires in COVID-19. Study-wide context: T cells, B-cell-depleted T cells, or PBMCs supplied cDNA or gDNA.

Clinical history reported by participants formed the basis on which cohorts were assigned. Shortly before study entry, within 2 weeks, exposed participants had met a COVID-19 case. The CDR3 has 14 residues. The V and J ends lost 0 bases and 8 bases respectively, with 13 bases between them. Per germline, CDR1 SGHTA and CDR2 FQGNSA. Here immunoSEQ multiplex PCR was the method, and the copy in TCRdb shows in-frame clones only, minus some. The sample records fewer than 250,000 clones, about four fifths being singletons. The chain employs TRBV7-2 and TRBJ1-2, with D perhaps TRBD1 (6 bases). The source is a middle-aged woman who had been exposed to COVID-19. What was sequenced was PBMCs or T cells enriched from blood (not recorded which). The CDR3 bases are TGTGCCAGCAGCTTAGCCGGGGGGCGTCGAGGCTACACCTTC. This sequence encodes CASSLAGGRRGYTF.